The 27 T cell receptor beta chains listed next were all sequenced from one sample in a study of shared clonotypes between healthy human individuals (dated by TCRdb to the early 2020s). Library preparation employed the immunoSEQ multiplex PCR assay. TCRdb mirrors the immuneACCESS table, restricted to in-frame sequences. Some clones are absent from its copies; in checked studies, under half trace to an unresolved V gene, and the reason for the others is unknown. In all, the sample holds around 990,000 clones, and around three quarters of those were seen once. The ten top clones hold approximately 0.95% of the sample. The sample was memory CD4+ T cells from PBMCs. The cell subset or site label of this sample denotes: CD45RA-negative fraction. The receptors derive from a man younger than 35 in good health. Some clones in this sample may be carry-over from other donors' samples.

This clone was picked up a small number of times. The chain links TRBV4-1 to TRBJ2-3, with TRBD2 as a possible D gene (6 bases). Trimming shortened V by 2 bases and J by 3 bases, and 15 bases separated the two germline ends. CDR3 length: 16 amino acids. Germline V CDR1 and CDR2: MGHRA, YSYEKL. The CDR3 sequence is CASSQLAGPLTDTQYF. The CDR3 region has the DNA TGCGCCAGCAGCCAACTCGCGGGACCCTTGACAGATACGCAGTATTTT.

The chain is built from TRBV11-2 and TRBJ2-7; a weak D match, TRBD1 (6 bases). The germline CDR1 and CDR2 sequences are SGHAT and FQNNGV. Trimming stripped 3 bases from V and 3 bases from J, with 15 bases between. This CDR3 has 15 amino acids. DNA for the CDR3: TGTGCCAGCAGCTTTCAGGGGACCCATTACTACGAGCAGTACTTC. This encodes CASSFQGTHYYEQYF.

The chain couples TRBV7-8 to TRBJ2-7; D assignment may be TRBD1 or TRBD2 (5 bases each). The CDR3 covers 17 residues. Per germline, CDR1 SGHVS and CDR2 FQNEAQ. Trimming removed 2 bases from V and 0 bases from J, with 17 bases in between. This chain's CDR3 is CASSLSWGRSSSYEQYF. CDR3 DNA sequence: TGTGCCAGCAGCTTATCTTGGGGACGTTCGAGCTCCTACGAGCAGTACTTC. Together with reference TRBV7-8 and TRBJ2-7, the CDR3 gives the full variable domain: GAGVSQSPRYKVAKRGQDVALRCDPISGHVSLFWYQQALGQGPEFLTYFQNEAQLDKSGLPSDRFFAERPEGSVSTLKIQRTQQEDSAVYLCASSLSWGRSSSYEQYFGPGTRLTVT.

A single count supports this clone. The chain recombines TRBV2 with TRBJ2-2; no clear D gene. Germline V gene lookup returns CDR1 SNHLY and CDR2 FYNNEI. Trimming stripped 2 bases from V and 4 bases from J, with 8 bases between. This CDR3 is 14 amino acids long. This CDR3 reads CASSERRTTGELFF. The CDR3 nucleotides read TGTGCCAGCAGTGAAAGGCGGACCACCGGGGAGCTGTTTTTT.

This clone has a single count. The V call is TRBV28, the J call TRBJ1-2; TRBD1 might be the D (5 bases). The CDR3 is made up of 15 amino acids. Germline V gives CDR1 MDHEN, CDR2 SYDVKM. Trimming stripped 4 bases from V and 4 bases from J, with 16 bases between. The CDR3 coding sequence is TGTGCCAGCAGTTCCCGGGACCAAGGAGGCTATGGCTACACCTTC. As protein: CASSSRDQGGYGYTF.

As for this clone: Other DNA variants within this sample encode the same CDR3. This sequence joins TRBV7-2 and TRBJ2-1; no clear D gene. Looked up from germline, CDR1 is SGHTA and CDR2 is FQGNSA. V lost 5 bases to trimming and J lost 10 bases, with 12 bases between them. The CDR3 is 12 residues long. CDR3 sequence (DNA): TGTGCCAGCAGCCTCCAATTCAGGGAGCAGTTCTTC. Its protein product is CASSLQFREQFF.

J is TRBJ2-7 and V is TRBV6-6, with TRBD2 identical over 10 bases. The length of the CDR3 is 14 residues. V lost 6 bases to trimming and J lost 4 bases; unmatched junction nucleotides: 6. Germline lookup yields CDR1 MNHNY and CDR2 SVGAGI (reference sequence). CDR3 amino acids: CASSPASGSYEQYF. CDR3 DNA: TGTGCCAGCAGCCCCGCTAGCGGGAGTTACGAGCAGTACTTC.

As DNA, the CDR3 is TGTGCTATAGGACGGGAAAACTATGGCTACACCTTC. This translates into CAIGRENYGYTF. This sequence joins TRBV30 and TRBJ1-2; D unresolved. The length of the CDR3 is 12 residues. Germline CDR1 GTSNPN, CDR2 SVGIG (reference sequence).

This sequence joins TRBV9 and TRBJ2-2; D unresolved. V lost 5 bases, J lost 0 bases, and 11 bases lay in between. CDR1 is SGDLS, CDR2 YYNGEE, per germline. The CDR3 consists of 15 residues. This chain's CDR3 is CASSAGRTNTGELFF. The CDR3 DNA is TGTGCCAGCAGTGCCGGGCGCACGAACACCGGGGAGCTGTTTTTT.

This clone was seen once. The chain combines TRBV9 with TRBJ1-1; weak D call: TRBD1 (6 bases). Between the trimmed V and J ends, which lost 7 bases and 1 base, there was a span of 11 bases. Germline values: CDR1 SGDLS, CDR2 YYNGEE. This CDR3 is 13 amino acids long. The CDR3 coding sequence is TGTGCCAGCGGGGGACACCCGAACACTGAAGCTTTCTTT. Amino acids: CASGGHPNTEAFF.

The rearrangement joins TRBV19 to TRBJ1-5; 7 bases agree with TRBD1. The ends lost 8 bases at V and 4 bases at J; junction bases unmatched: 5. In germline, CDR1 is LNHDA, CDR2 SQIVND (reference sequence). The CDR3 extends over 13 amino acids. CDR3 in DNA: TGTGCCAGTTGGGGACAGAAAAATCAGCCCCAGCATTTT. Residues: CASWGQKNQPQHF.

The genes are TRBV7-9 and TRBJ2-1, with a weak D call TRBD2 (6 bases). Trimming cost V 3 bases and J 8 bases, with 20 bases left between them. This CDR3 spans 16 amino acids. Germline V gives CDR1 SEHNR, CDR2 FQNEAQ (reference sequence). The CDR3 spells CASSFSRGLPVHEQFF. The CDR3 DNA follows: TGTGCCAGCAGCTTCTCACGGGGACTCCCCGTCCATGAGCAGTTCTTC. The variable domain in full, completed from reference TRBV7-9 and TRBJ2-1, reads DTGVSQNPRHKITKRGQNVTFRCDPISEHNRLYWYRQTLGQGPEFLTYFQNEAQLEKSRLLSDRFSAERPKGSFSTLEIQRTEQGDSAMYLCASSFSRGLPVHEQFFGPGTRLTVL.

Worth noting for this clone: This same CDR3 is encoded by further DNA sequences in the sample. The chain is built from TRBV6-1 and TRBJ1-2, with unresolved D. Germline values: CDR1 MNHNS, CDR2 SASEGT. The V gene lost 4 bases and the J gene lost 2 bases, with 2 bases spanning the gap. The CDR3 sequence is 11 residues long. The CDR3 here is CASSANYGYTF. CDR3 nucleotide sequence: TGTGCCAGCAGTGCAAACTATGGCTACACCTTC.

This clone came up once. The chain recombines TRBV6-5 with TRBJ1-5; unclear D gene. Trimming pared 3 bases from V and 1 base from J, leaving 7 bases between. From germline, CDR1 is MNHEY and CDR2 SVGAGI. This CDR3 spans 14 amino acids. The CDR3 sequence: CASSYGQSNQPQHF. CDR3 nucleotide sequence: TGTGCCAGCAGTTATGGTCAGAGCAATCAGCCCCAGCATTTT.

On this clone itself: A much larger clonotype is one base distant, so this may be a read error. The V and J genes are TRBV9 and TRBJ2-3, with 14 bases matching TRBD2. CDR1 is SGDLS, CDR2 YYNGEE, per germline. This CDR3 region has 16 residues. V dropped 4 bases and J dropped 2; count of bases not matched to a gene: 3. Here the CDR3 DNA reads TGTGCCAGCAGCTTGGGACTAGCGGGAGTCACAGATACGCAGTATTTT. It yields the protein CASSLGLAGVTDTQYF.

This clone was seen just once. The V gene is TRBV6-5, the J gene TRBJ2-7; no reliable D call. The CDR3 extends over 12 amino acids. V lost 7 bases and J lost 2, with 9 bases in between. CDR1 and CDR2 from the germline V gene are MNHEY and SVGAGI. The CDR3 DNA is TGTGCCAGCAAGAGCTCAACCTACGAGCAGTACTTC. Translating it yields CASKSSTYEQYF.

J is TRBJ2-3 and V is TRBV7-3; D may be TRBD2 (5 bases). The ends were cut back, 5 bases at V and 4 bases at J, with 10 bases in the middle. Germline CDR1 SGHTA, CDR2 FQGTGA. The CDR3 sequence is 13 residues long. The CDR3 loop is CASSRGPADTQYF. In DNA, the CDR3 is TGTGCCAGCAGCCGAGGGCCCGCAGATACGCAGTATTTT.

This rearrangement joins TRBV25-1 to TRBJ1-4; D possibly corresponds to TRBD1 (5 bases). This CDR3 region has 15 residues. The germline gives CDR1 MGHDK, CDR2 SYGVNS. V was pared by 5 bases and J by 7 bases, with 17 bases between. As DNA, the CDR3 is TGTGCCAGCAGTAAGCCGGGACGGCAAGGTGAAAAACTGTTTTTT. Translating it yields CASSKPGRQGEKLFF.

This clone was seen a handful of times. The J gene is TRBJ2-2, the V gene TRBV28; D assignment may be TRBD1 or TRBD2 (6 bases each). The germline V gene encodes CDR1 MDHEN and CDR2 SYDVKM. The CDR3 sequence is 16 residues long. V was pared by 5 bases and J by 5 bases, with 18 bases between. CDR3 sequence: CASSINRAGGTGELFF. The CDR3 nucleotides are TGTGCCAGCAGTATTAACAGGGCCGGGGGTACCGGGGAGCTGTTTTTT.

The chain couples TRBV18 to TRBJ2-7; D unresolved. The CDR3 totals 15 residues. V was trimmed by 3 bases and J by 4 bases, leaving 16 bases between them. Germline V lookup: CDR1 KGHSH, CDR2 LQKENI. CDR3 protein: CASSPPELSGYEQYF. The CDR3 DNA follows: TGTGCCAGCTCACCCCCGGAGCTCTCCGGGTACGAGCAGTACTTC.

Concerning this clone: With only one base between it and a far larger clone, this is likely a read error. The J gene is TRBJ1-1, the V gene TRBV30; D may be TRBD1 (5 bases). The CDR3 has 11 residues. Germline V lookup: CDR1 GTSNPN, CDR2 SVGIG (reference sequence). V was clipped by 3 bases and J by 6 bases, with 8 bases between them. Written as DNA, the CDR3 is TGTGCCTGGAGGGACATGGCTGAAGCTTTCTTT. Translated, it gives CAWRDMAEAFF.

The chain uses TRBV19 and TRBJ2-1; 8 bases line up with TRBD2. The V gene's germline CDR1 is LNHDA and CDR2 SQIVND (reference sequence). The CDR3 is made up of 15 amino acids. Trimming cost V 10 bases and J 1 base; bases outside gene matches: 9. The CDR3 DNA reads TGTGCCACTATTCAAAGCGGGAGATCCTACAATGAGCAGTTCTTC. Translated, it gives CATIQSGRSYNEQFF.

The chain has TRBV9 and TRBJ2-2; no clear D. CDR1 is SGDLS, CDR2 YYNGEE, per germline. V was shortened by 2 bases and J by 1 base, with 15 bases between the two germline ends. This CDR3 contains 17 residues. The CDR3 DNA sequence: TGTGCCAGCAGCGTTCCCCCCCTCGCGGTGAACACCGGGGAGCTGTTTTTT. Translated, it gives CASSVPPLAVNTGELFF.

The chain recombines TRBV6-1 with TRBJ2-7; D is unclear. The germline CDR1 and CDR2 sequences are MNHNS and SASEGT. The V end was cut by 8 bases, the J end by 3 bases, with 11 bases between. CDR3 length equals 12 residues. The CDR3, as DNA: TGTGCCAGCGTAATCGGCCTCTACGAGCAGTACTTC. Translating gives CASVIGLYEQYF.

The chain has TRBV11-1 and TRBJ2-1; 12 bases fit TRBD2. Germline-derived CDR1 and CDR2 are SGHAT and FQDESV (reference sequence). This CDR3 is built from 18 residues. J was trimmed by 4 bases and V by 3 bases; bases with no gene match: 10. The CDR3 reads CASSLGASGRAQYNEQFF. The CDR3 DNA reads TGTGCCAGCAGCTTGGGGGCTAGCGGGAGGGCCCAGTACAATGAGCAGTTCTTC.

The chain is built from TRBV2 and TRBJ2-7, with TRBD2 as a possible D gene (6 bases). This CDR3 is built from 14 residues. The germline V and J ends were trimmed by 8 bases and 3 bases, with 17 bases remaining between them. Germline loops: CDR1 SNHLY, CDR2 FYNNEI. The DNA of the CDR3 is TGTGCCAGCCGGGACTTCGTCATTTTCTACGAGCAGTACTTC. It translates to CASRDFVIFYEQYF.

A few counts support this clone. CDR3 sequence (DNA): TGTGCCAGCAGTGAAGGGACAACACCCGGGGAGCTGTTTTTT. Translating it yields CASSEGTTPGELFF. This sequence joins TRBV2 and TRBJ2-2; D is possibly TRBD1 (5 bases). Trimming left V 1 base short and J 6 bases short, with 9 bases between. This CDR3 is built from 14 residues. Germline V CDR1 and CDR2: SNHLY, FYNNEI. The full variable domain, with the rest looked up from reference TRBV2 and TRBJ2-2, is EPEVTQTPSHQVTQMGQEVILRCVPISNHLYFYWYRQILGQKVEFLVSFYNNEISEKSEIFDDQFSVERPDGSNFTLKIRSTKLEDSAMYFCASSEGTTPGELFFGEGSRLTVL.